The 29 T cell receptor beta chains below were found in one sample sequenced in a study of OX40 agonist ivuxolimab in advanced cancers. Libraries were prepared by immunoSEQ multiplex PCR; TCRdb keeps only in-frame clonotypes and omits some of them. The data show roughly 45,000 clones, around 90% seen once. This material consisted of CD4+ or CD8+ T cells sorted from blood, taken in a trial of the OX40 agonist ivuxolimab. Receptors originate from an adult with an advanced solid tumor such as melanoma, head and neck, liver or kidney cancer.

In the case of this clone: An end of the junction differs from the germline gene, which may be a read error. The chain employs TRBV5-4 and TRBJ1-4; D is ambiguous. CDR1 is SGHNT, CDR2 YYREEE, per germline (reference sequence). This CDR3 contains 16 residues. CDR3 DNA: TGTGCCAGCAGTTTGGCCGGGCGTGCAACTAATGAAAAACTGTTTTTT. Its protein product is CASSLAGRATNEKLFF.

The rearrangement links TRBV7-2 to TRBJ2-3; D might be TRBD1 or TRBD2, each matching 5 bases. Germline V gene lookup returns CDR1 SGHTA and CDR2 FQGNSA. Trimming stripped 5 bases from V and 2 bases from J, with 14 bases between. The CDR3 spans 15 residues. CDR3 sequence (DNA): TGTGCCAGCAGCCTCCTTGGGGGATACACAGATACGCAGTATTTT. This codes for CASSLLGGYTDTQYF.

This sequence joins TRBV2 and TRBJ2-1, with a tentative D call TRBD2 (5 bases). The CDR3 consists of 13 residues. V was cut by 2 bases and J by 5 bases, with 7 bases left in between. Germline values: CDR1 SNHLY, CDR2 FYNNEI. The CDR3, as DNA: TGTGCCAGCAGTGAAAGAGGGCACAATGAGCAGTTCTTC. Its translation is CASSERGHNEQFF.

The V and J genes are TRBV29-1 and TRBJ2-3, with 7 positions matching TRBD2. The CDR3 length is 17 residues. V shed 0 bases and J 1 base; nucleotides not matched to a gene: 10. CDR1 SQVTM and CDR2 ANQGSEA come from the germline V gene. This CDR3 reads CSVEDLGLAGGTDTQYF. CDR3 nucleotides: TGCAGCGTTGAAGATCTCGGATTGGCGGGGGGCACAGATACGCAGTATTTT.

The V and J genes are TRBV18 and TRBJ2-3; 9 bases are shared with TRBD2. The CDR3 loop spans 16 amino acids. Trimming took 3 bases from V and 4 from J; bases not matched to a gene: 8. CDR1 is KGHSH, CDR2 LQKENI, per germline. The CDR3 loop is CASSPEGLARADTQYF. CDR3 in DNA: TGTGCCAGCTCACCGGAGGGACTAGCCCGGGCAGATACGCAGTATTTT.

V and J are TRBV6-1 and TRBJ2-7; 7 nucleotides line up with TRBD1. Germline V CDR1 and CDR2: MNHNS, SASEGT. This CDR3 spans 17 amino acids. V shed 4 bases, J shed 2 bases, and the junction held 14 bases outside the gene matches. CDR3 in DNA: TGTGCCAGCAGTGGAGGAAGTTTTATGGGACAGACCTACGAGCAGTACTTC. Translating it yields CASSGGSFMGQTYEQYF.

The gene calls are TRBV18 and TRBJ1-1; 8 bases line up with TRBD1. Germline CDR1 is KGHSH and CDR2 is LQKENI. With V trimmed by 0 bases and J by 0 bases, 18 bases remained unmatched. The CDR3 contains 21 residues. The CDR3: CASSPPKGTGGKLGLNTEAFF. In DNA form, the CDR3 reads TGTGCCAGCTCACCACCCAAAGGCACAGGGGGTAAATTAGGTCTGAACACTGAAGCTTTCTTT.

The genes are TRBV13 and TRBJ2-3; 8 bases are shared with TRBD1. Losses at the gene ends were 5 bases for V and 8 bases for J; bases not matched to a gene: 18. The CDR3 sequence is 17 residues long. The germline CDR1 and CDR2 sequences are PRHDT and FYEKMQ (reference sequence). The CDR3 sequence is CASSPSTRDRPRGTQYF. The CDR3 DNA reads TGTGCCAGCAGCCCAAGTACTCGGGACAGGCCGAGAGGTACGCAGTATTTT.

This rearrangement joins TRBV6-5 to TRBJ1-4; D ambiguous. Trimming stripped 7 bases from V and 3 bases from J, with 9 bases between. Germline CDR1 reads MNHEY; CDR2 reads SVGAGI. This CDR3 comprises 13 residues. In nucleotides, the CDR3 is TGTGCCAGCAAACGGAGATCTAATGAAAAACTGTTTTTT. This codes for CASKRRSNEKLFF.

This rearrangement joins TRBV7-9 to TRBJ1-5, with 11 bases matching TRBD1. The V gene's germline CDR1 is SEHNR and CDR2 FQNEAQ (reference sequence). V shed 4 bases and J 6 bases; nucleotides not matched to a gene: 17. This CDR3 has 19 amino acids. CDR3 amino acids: CASSSRPGQGAERGQPQHF. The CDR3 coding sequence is TGTGCCAGCAGCTCTAGGCCCGGACAGGGGGCTGAAAGAGGTCAGCCCCAGCATTTT.

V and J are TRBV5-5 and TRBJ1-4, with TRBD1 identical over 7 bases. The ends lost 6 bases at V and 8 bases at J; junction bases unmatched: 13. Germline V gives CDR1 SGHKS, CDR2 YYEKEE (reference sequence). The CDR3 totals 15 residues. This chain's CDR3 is CASTKSTGIGEKLFF. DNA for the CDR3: TGTGCCAGCACCAAATCGACAGGGATTGGAGAAAAACTGTTTTTT.

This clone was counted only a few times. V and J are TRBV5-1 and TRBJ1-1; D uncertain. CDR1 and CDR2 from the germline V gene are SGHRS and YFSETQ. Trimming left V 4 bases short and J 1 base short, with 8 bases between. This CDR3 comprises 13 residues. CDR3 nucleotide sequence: TGCGCCAGCAGCCATGGGTCGAACACTGAAGCTTTCTTT. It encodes CASSHGSNTEAFF.

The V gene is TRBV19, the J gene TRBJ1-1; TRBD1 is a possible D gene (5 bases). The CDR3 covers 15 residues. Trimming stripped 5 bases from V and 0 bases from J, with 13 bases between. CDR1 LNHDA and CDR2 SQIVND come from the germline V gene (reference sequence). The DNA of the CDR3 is TGTGCCAGTAGTTTGACAGCTTATATGAACACTGAAGCTTTCTTT. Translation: CASSLTAYMNTEAFF.

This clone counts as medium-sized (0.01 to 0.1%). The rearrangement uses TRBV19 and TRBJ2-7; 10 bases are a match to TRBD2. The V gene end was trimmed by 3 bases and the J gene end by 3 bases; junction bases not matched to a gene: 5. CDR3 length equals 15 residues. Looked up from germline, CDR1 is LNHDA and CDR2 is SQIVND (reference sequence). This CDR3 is CASSIIGLAVYEQYF. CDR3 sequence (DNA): TGTGCCAGTAGTATCATCGGACTAGCGGTCTACGAGCAGTACTTC.

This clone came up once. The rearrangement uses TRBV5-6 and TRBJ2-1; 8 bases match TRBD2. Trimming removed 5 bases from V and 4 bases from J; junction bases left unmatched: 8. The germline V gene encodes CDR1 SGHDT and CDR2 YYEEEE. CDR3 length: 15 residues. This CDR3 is CASSSGTRGYNEQFF. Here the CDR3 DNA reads TGTGCCAGCAGTTCCGGGACTAGAGGTTACAATGAGCAGTTCTTC.

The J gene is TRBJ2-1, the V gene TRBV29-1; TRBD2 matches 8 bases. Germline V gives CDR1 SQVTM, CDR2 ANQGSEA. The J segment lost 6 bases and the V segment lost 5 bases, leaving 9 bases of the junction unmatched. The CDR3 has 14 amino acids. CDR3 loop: CSVTVQREFNEQFF. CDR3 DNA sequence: TGCAGCGTTACAGTCCAGCGGGAGTTCAATGAGCAGTTCTTC.

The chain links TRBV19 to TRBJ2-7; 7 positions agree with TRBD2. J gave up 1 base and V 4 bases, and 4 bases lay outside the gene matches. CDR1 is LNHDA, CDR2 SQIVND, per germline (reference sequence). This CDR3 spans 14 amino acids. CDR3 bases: TGTGCCAGTAGTACGGAGCGGGGATCCTACGAGCAGTACTTC. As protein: CASSTERGSYEQYF.

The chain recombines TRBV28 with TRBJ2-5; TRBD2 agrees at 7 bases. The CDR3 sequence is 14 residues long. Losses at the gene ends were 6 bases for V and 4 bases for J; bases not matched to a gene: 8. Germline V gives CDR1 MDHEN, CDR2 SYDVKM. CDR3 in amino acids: CASSLLREGETQYF. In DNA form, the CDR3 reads TGTGCCAGCAGCCTATTGAGGGAGGGAGAGACCCAGTACTTC.

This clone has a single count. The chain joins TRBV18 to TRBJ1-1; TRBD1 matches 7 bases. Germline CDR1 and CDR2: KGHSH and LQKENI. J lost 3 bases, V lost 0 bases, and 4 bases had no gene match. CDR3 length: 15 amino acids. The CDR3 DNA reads TGTGCCAGCTCACCACCAGACAGGGTGTACACTGAAGCTTTCTTT. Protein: CASSPPDRVYTEAFF. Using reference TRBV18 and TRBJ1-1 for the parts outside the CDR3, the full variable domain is NAGVMQNPRHLVRRRGQEARLRCSPMKGHSHVYWYRQLPEEGLKFMVYLQKENIIDESGMPKERFSAEFPKEGPSILRIQQVVRGDSAAYFCASSPPDRVYTEAFFGQGTRLTVV.

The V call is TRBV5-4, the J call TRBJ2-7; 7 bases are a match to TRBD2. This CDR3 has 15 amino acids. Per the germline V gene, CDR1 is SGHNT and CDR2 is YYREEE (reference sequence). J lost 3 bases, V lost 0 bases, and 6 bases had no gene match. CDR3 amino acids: CASSLAGGIGYEQYF. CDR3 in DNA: TGTGCCAGCAGCTTGGCCGGGGGGATTGGCTACGAGCAGTACTTC.

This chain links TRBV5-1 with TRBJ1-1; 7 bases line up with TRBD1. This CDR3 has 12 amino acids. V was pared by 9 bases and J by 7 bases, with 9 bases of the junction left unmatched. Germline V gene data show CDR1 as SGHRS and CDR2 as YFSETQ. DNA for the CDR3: TGCGCCACATCGACAGGGAAGGGTGAAGCTTTCTTT. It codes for CATSTGKGEAFF.

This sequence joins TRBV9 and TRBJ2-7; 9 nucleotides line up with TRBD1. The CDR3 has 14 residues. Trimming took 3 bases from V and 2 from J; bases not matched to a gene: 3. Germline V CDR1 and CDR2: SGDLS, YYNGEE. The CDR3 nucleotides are TGTGCCAGCAGCGCGGACAGGGGCACCTACGAGCAGTACTTC. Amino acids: CASSADRGTYEQYF.

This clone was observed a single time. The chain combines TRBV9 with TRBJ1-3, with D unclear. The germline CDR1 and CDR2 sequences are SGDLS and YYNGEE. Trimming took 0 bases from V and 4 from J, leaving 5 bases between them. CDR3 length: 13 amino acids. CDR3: CASSVAPGNTIYF. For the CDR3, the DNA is TGTGCCAGCAGCGTAGCTCCGGGAAACACCATATATTTT.

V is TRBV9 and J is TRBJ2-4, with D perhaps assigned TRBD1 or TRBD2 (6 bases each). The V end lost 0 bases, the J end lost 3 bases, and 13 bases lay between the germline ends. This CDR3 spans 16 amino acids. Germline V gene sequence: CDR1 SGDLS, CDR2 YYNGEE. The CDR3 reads CASSVEGGSDKNIQYF. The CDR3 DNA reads TGTGCCAGCAGCGTAGAGGGGGGTTCAGACAAAAACATTCAGTACTTC.

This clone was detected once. DNA for the CDR3: TGTGCCAGCAGCTTAGCCCCGGGCCCAGGGGGCAATGAGCAGTTCTTC. It codes for CASSLAPGPGGNEQFF. The rearrangement joins TRBV7-6 to TRBJ2-1, with 7 bases that match TRBD1. Trimming cost V 0 bases and J 6 bases; bases outside gene matches: 8. The germline gives CDR1 SGHVS, CDR2 FNYEAQ. The CDR3 totals 16 residues.

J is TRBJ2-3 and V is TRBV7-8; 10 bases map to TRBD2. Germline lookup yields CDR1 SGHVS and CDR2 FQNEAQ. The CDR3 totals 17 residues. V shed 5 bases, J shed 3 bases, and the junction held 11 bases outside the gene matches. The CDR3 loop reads CASSPHPSGSVTDTQYF. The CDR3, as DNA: TGTGCCAGCAGCCCTCATCCTAGCGGGAGTGTTACAGATACGCAGTATTTT.

CDR3 sequence (DNA): TGTGCCAGCAGCTTGGCCGGACAGAACACTGAAGCTTTCTTT. It codes for CASSLAGQNTEAFF. The chain has TRBV5-4 and TRBJ1-1; D possibly corresponds to TRBD1 (5 bases). Germline loops: CDR1 SGHNT, CDR2 YYREEE (reference sequence). Trimming shortened V by 0 bases and J by 1 base, and 7 bases separated the two germline ends. The CDR3 runs 14 residues. Full variable domain (rest looked up from reference TRBV5-4 and TRBJ1-1): ETGVTQSPTHLIKTRGQQVTLRCSSQSGHNTVSWYQQALGQGPQFIFQYYREEENGRGNFPPRFSGLQFPNYSSELNVNALELDDSALYLCASSLAGQNTEAFFGQGTRLTVV.

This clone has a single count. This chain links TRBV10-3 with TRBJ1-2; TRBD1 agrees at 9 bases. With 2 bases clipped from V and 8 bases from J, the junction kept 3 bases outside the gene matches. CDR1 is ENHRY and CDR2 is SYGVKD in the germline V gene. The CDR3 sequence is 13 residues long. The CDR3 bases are TGTGCCATCAGTGAGAGGACAGGGGAGGGCTACACCTTC. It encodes CAISERTGEGYTF.

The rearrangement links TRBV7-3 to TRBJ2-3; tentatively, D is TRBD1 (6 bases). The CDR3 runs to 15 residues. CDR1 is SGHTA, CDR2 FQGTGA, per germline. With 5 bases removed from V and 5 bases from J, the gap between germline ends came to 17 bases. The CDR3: CASSPQGSFGDTQYF. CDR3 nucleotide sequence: TGTGCCAGCAGCCCGCAGGGGAGCTTTGGAGATACGCAGTATTTT.